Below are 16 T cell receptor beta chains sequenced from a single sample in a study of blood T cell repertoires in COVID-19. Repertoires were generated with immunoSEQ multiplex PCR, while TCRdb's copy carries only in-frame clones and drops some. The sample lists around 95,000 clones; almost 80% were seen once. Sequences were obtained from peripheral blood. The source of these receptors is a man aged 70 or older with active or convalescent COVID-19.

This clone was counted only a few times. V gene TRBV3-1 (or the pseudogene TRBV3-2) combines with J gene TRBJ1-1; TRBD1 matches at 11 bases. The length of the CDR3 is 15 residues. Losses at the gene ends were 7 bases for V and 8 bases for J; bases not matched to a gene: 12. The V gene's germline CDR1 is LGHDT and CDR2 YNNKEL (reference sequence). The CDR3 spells CASTPGQGGGVEAFF. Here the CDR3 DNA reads TGTGCCAGCACTCCGGGACAGGGGGGAGGGGTGGAAGCTTTCTTT.

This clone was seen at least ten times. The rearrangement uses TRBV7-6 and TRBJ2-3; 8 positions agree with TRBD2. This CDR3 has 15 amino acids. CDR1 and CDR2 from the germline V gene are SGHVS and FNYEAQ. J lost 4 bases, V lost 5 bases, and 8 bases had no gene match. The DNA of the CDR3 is TGTGCCAGCAGCATCGGCGGGGGGCTGGCAGATACGCAGTATTTT. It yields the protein CASSIGGGLADTQYF. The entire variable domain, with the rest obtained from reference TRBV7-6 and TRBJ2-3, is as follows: GAGVSQSPRYKVTKRGQDVALRCDPISGHVSLYWYRQALGQGPEFLTYFNYEAQQDKSGLPNDRFSAERPEGSISTLTIQRTEQRDSAMYRCASSIGGGLADTQYFGPGTRLTVL.

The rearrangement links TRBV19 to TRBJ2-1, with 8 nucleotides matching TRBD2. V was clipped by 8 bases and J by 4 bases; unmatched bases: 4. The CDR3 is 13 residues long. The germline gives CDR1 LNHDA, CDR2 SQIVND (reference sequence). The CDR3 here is CASGGGHYNEQFF. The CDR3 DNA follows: TGTGCCAGTGGCGGGGGGCATTACAATGAGCAGTTCTTC.

In DNA form, the CDR3 reads TGTGCCAGCAGCTTAGTTTTCAGGGAAGCTTTCTTT. Translation gives CASSLVFREAFF. The V and J genes are TRBV7-2 and TRBJ1-1, with D unresolved. This CDR3 contains 12 residues. Germline CDR1 SGHTA, CDR2 FQGNSA. The V and J ends lost 1 base and 8 bases respectively, with 8 bases between them. Full variable domain (outside the CDR3, taken from reference TRBV7-2 and TRBJ1-1): GAGVSQSPSNKVTEKGKDVELRCDPISGHTALYWYRQSLGQGLEFLIYFQGNSAPDKSGLPSDRFSAERTGGSVSTLTIQRTQQEDSAVYLCASSLVFREAFFGQGTRLTVV.

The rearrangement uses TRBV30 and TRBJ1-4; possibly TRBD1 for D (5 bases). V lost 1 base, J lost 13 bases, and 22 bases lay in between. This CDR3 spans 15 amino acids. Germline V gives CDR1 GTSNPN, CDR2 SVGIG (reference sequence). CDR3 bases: TGTGCCTGGAGTGCCGACAGTCTCCCACAAAACCCACTGTTTTTT. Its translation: CAWSADSLPQNPLFF.

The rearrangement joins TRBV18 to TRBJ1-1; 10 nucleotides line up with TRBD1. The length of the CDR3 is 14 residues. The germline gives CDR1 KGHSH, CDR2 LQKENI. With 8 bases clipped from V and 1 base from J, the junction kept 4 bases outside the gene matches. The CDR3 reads CASPRTGGNTEAFF. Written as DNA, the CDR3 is TGTGCCAGCCCGAGGACAGGGGGGAACACTGAAGCTTTCTTT.

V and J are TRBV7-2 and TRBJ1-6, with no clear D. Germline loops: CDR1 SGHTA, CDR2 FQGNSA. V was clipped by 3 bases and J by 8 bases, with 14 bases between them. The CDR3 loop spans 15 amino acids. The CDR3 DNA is TGTGCCAGCAGCTTGGACTCTGGGCCCCATTCACCCCTCCACTTT. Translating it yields CASSLDSGPHSPLHF.

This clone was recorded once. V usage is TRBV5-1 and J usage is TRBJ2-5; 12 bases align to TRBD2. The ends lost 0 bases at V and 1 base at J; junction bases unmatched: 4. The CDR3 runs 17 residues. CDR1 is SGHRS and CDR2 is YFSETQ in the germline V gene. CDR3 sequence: CASSLGQLAGGQETQYF. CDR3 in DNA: TGCGCCAGCAGCTTGGGCCAACTAGCGGGGGGCCAAGAGACCCAGTACTTC.

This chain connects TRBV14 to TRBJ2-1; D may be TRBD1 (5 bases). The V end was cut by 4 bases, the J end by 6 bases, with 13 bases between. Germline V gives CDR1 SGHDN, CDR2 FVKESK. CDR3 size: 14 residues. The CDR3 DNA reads TGTGCCAGCAGCCCTCTCCGTAGGGGCAATGAGCAGTTCTTC. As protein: CASSPLRRGNEQFF. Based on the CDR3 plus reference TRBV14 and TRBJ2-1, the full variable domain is EAGVTQFPSHSVIEKGQTVTLRCDPISGHDNLYWYRRVMGKEIKFLLHFVKESKQDESGMPNNRFLAERTGGTYSTLKVQPAELEDSGVYFCASSPLRRGNEQFFGPGTRLTVL.

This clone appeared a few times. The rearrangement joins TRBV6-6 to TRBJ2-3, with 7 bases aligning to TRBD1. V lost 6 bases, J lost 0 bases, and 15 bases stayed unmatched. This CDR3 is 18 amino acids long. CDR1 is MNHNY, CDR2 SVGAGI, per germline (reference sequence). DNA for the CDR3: TGTGCCAGCAGCCGAATACCCACAGGGGTGGGGAGCACAGATACGCAGTATTTT. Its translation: CASSRIPTGVGSTDTQYF.

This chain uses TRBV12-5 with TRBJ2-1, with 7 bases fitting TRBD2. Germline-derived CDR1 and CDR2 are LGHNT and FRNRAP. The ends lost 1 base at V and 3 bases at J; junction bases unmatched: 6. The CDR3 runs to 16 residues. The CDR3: CASGLGGGSFYNEQFF. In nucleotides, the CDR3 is TGTGCTAGTGGTTTGGGGGGCGGGAGCTTCTACAATGAGCAGTTCTTC.

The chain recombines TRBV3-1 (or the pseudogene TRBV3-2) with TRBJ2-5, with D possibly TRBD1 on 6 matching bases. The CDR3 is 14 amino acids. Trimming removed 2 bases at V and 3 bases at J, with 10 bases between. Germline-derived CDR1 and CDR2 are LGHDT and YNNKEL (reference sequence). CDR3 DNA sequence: TGTGCCAGCAGCCAAAGACAGGTTGAAGAGACCCAGTACTTC. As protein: CASSQRQVEETQYF.

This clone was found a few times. The DNA of the CDR3 is TGCGCCAGCAGCCACTTTGGCAGGGATCGCACAGATACGCAGTATTTT. It is translated as CASSHFGRDRTDTQYF. The chain employs TRBV4-1 and TRBJ2-3; a weak D match, TRBD1 (5 bases). V shed 3 bases and J shed 1 base, with 14 bases lying between them. Per germline, CDR1 MGHRA and CDR2 YSYEKL. CDR3 length: 16 residues.

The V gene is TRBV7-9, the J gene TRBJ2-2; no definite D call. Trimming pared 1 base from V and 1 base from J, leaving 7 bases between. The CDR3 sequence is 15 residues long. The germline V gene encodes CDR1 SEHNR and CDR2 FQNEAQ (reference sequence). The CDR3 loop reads CASSLGSGNTGELFF. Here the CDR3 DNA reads TGTGCCAGCAGCTTAGGTTCCGGGAACACCGGGGAGCTGTTTTTT. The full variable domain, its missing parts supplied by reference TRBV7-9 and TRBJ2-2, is DTGVSQNPRHKITKRGQNVTFRCDPISEHNRLYWYRQTLGQGPEFLTYFQNEAQLEKSRLLSDRFSAERPKGSFSTLEIQRTEQGDSAMYLCASSLGSGNTGELFFGEGSRLTVL.

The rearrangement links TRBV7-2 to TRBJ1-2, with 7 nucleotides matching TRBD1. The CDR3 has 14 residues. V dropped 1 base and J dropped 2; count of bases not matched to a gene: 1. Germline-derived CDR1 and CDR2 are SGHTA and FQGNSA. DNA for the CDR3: TGTGCCAGCAGCTTAGTACAGGGGAACTATGGCTACACCTTC. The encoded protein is CASSLVQGNYGYTF. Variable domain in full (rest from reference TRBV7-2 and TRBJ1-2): GAGVSQSPSNKVTEKGKDVELRCDPISGHTALYWYRQSLGQGLEFLIYFQGNSAPDKSGLPSDRFSAERTGGSVSTLTIQRTQQEDSAVYLCASSLVQGNYGYTFGSGTRLTVV.

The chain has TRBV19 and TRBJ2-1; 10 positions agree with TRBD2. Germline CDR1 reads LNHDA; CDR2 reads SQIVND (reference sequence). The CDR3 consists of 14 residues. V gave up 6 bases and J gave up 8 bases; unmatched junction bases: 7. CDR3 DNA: TGTGCCAGTAGCCCAGCGGGAGGGCCCTATGAGCAGTTCTTC. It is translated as CASSPAGGPYEQFF.